Each of the 25 T cell receptor beta chains below was sequenced from the same sample in a study of cytotoxic CD8 clonotypes in ibrutinib-treated CLL. The protocol was immunoSEQ multiplex PCR, while the TCRdb copy is restricted to in-frame clones and leaves out a portion. The sample holds about 310,000 clones, approximately 80% seen once. Sequenced here: PBMCs, sampled before ibrutinib treatment. These receptors all come from a human donor with chronic lymphocytic leukemia.

V usage is TRBV25-1 and J usage is TRBJ2-1, with D tentatively TRBD1 or TRBD2 (5 bases each). This CDR3 spans 13 amino acids. V was clipped by 1 base and J by 6 bases, with 7 bases between them. Germline assignment: CDR1 MGHDK and CDR2 SYGVNS. The CDR3 spells CASSELGTNEQFF. Written as DNA, the CDR3 is TGTGCCAGCAGTGAATTAGGGACCAATGAGCAGTTCTTC.

This chain joins TRBV29-1 and TRBJ2-5; TRBD1 is a possible D gene (6 bases). The CDR3 sequence is 12 residues long. Germline V gene data show CDR1 as SQVTM and CDR2 as ANQGSEA. V was shortened by 7 bases and J by 2 bases, with 11 bases between the two germline ends. CDR3 DNA sequence: TGCAGCGAAAGGACAGCGCAAGAGACCCAGTACTTC. Translation gives CSERTAQETQYF.

The chain employs TRBV4-1 and TRBJ2-1; 11 bases align to TRBD1. The V segment lost 3 bases and the J segment 5 bases; nucleotides outside the gene matches: 9. The CDR3 has 17 residues. Germline-derived CDR1 and CDR2 are MGHRA and YSYEKL. In nucleotides, the CDR3 is TGCGCCAGCAGCCAGGAGAGCCGGGACAGGGGGGACAATGAGCAGTTCTTC. This translates into CASSQESRDRGDNEQFF.

The V and J genes are TRBV5-1 and TRBJ1-1; TRBD1 might be the D (6 bases). CDR3 length: 16 residues. Per the germline V gene, CDR1 is SGHRS and CDR2 is YFSETQ. V lost 4 bases and J 1 base, leaving 17 bases between the germline ends. CDR3 region: CASSLQPGQRNTEAFF. The CDR3, as DNA: TGCGCCAGCAGCCTACAGCCCGGACAGAGGAACACTGAAGCTTTCTTT.

V usage is TRBV7-2 and J usage is TRBJ1-4; D unresolved. V lost 2 bases to trimming and J lost 0 bases, with 4 bases between them. Germline V gene lookup returns CDR1 SGHTA and CDR2 FQGNSA. This CDR3 has 14 residues. CDR3 protein: CASSLYATNEKLFF. The CDR3 DNA reads as TGTGCCAGCAGCTTATATGCAACTAATGAAAAACTGTTTTTT.

This clone came up a few times. The rearrangement uses TRBV27 and TRBJ1-1, with a possible D match to TRBD1 (5 bases). V shed 2 bases and J shed 2 bases, with 12 bases lying between them. The CDR3 extends over 15 amino acids. Germline-derived CDR1 and CDR2 are MNHEY and SMNVEV (reference sequence). CDR3 sequence: CASSLMWGKNTEAFF. DNA for the CDR3: TGTGCCAGCAGTTTAATGTGGGGCAAAAACACTGAAGCTTTCTTT.

The chain carries TRBV6-1 and TRBJ2-7; no definite D call. This CDR3 contains 17 residues. V gave up 2 bases and J gave up 5 bases, with 22 bases separating them. Germline V gives CDR1 MNHNS, CDR2 SASEGT. DNA of the CDR3: TGTGCCAGCAGTGAAATACTGACGAGGCCGCCTGTCCACGAGCAGTACTTC. This encodes CASSEILTRPPVHEQYF.

This clone has ten or more counts. This rearrangement joins TRBV7-9 to TRBJ2-1, with D hard to call. V was pared by 5 bases and J by 7 bases, with 6 bases between. Germline V gives CDR1 SEHNR, CDR2 FQNEAQ (reference sequence). The CDR3 runs to 11 residues. The chain's CDR3 is CASSKTNEQFF. CDR3 bases: TGTGCCAGCAGCAAGACAAATGAGCAGTTCTTC.

V usage is TRBV9 and J usage is TRBJ2-3; the match to TRBD1 covers 9 bases. With V trimmed by 3 bases and J by 2 bases, 4 bases remained unmatched. Per the germline V gene, CDR1 is SGDLS and CDR2 is YYNGEE. The CDR3 is 15 residues long. The CDR3 DNA sequence: TGTGCCAGCAGCGAACAGGGGGCCAACACAGATACGCAGTATTTT. This codes for CASSEQGANTDTQYF.

This chain uses TRBV18 with TRBJ2-7; 10 nucleotides line up with TRBD1. The CDR3 length is 14 residues. The germline V gene has CDR1 KGHSH and CDR2 LQKENI. The V gene end was trimmed by 6 bases and the J gene end by 5 bases; junction bases not matched to a gene: 7. CDR3 sequence reads: CASSLDRGLHEQYF. CDR3 DNA: TGTGCCAGCTCTCTCGACAGGGGGCTGCACGAGCAGTACTTC.

The chain combines TRBV4-1 with TRBJ2-7, with D unclear. The CDR3 has 15 residues. Trimming shortened V by 2 bases and J by 4 bases, and 15 bases separated the two germline ends. Per germline, CDR1 MGHRA and CDR2 YSYEKL. CDR3 sequence reads: CASSQYTGRGYEQYF. CDR3 sequence (DNA): TGCGCCAGCAGCCAATACACTGGGCGAGGATACGAGCAGTACTTC.

V is TRBV28 and J is TRBJ1-1; D might be TRBD1 (5 bases). Trimming pared 5 bases from V and 0 bases from J, leaving 13 bases between. CDR3 size: 15 residues. Germline V gene lookup returns CDR1 MDHEN and CDR2 SYDVKM. The CDR3 DNA is TGTGCCAGCAGTAACCGGGGGTTTTTGAACACTGAAGCTTTCTTT. Translating it yields CASSNRGFLNTEAFF.

The gene calls are TRBV4-2 and TRBJ2-2, with D hard to call. Germline CDR1 reads LGHNA; CDR2 reads YNFKEQ. This CDR3 is built from 13 residues. V lost 3 bases and J lost 3, with 5 bases in between. CDR3 bases: TGTGCCAGCAGCCACCTAGACACCGGGGAGCTGTTTTTT. Translation: CASSHLDTGELFF.

CDR3 in amino acids: CASSPGLKGQMGTDTQYF. The CDR3 DNA is TGCGCCAGCAGCCCGGGCCTAAAGGGGCAGATGGGGACAGATACGCAGTATTTT. The chain combines TRBV5-1 with TRBJ2-3; D is possibly TRBD1 (5 bases). Per the germline V gene, CDR1 is SGHRS and CDR2 is YFSETQ. The CDR3 length is 18 residues. V lost 4 bases, J lost 3 bases, and 24 bases lay in between.

This chain joins TRBV11-2 and TRBJ1-2; D is ambiguous. The germline gives CDR1 SGHAT, CDR2 FQNNGV. V lost 1 base and J 0 bases, leaving 6 bases between the germline ends. The CDR3 has 14 amino acids. Here the CDR3 reads CASSLGPANYGYTF. The DNA of the CDR3 is TGTGCCAGCAGCTTAGGACCCGCTAACTATGGCTACACCTTC.

This clone showed up just a few times. This rearrangement joins TRBV27 to TRBJ2-5; D is undetermined. Germline V gives CDR1 MNHEY, CDR2 SMNVEV (reference sequence). Trimming left V 0 bases short and J 5 bases short, with 10 bases between. This CDR3 is built from 14 residues. As DNA, the CDR3 is TGTGCCAGCAGTTTATCCCGCCAGTTGGAGACCCAGTACTTC. Translating it yields CASSLSRQLETQYF.

This rearrangement joins TRBV28 to TRBJ1-1; D unresolved. The germline V gene has CDR1 MDHEN and CDR2 SYDVKM. The CDR3 loop spans 13 amino acids. Between the trimmed V and J ends, which lost 4 bases and 2 bases, there was a span of 8 bases. The CDR3: CASSSGQNTEAFF. In DNA form, the CDR3 reads TGTGCCAGCAGTTCTGGTCAAAACACTGAAGCTTTCTTT.

This clone was counted between two and nine times. V usage is TRBV7-6 and J usage is TRBJ2-7; 13 bases align to TRBD2. The junction had 5 bases not matched to a gene; V was cut back by 4 bases and J by 5 bases. The CDR3 is 15 residues long. The germline V gene has CDR1 SGHVS and CDR2 FNYEAQ. In DNA form, the CDR3 reads TGTGCCAGCAGCTATACTAGCGGGAGGGCCAACGAGCAGTACTTC. Protein sequence: CASSYTSGRANEQYF.

This chain connects TRBV7-6 to TRBJ2-2, with TRBD1 as a possible D gene (6 bases). This CDR3 contains 16 residues. Germline V gene sequence: CDR1 SGHVS, CDR2 FNYEAQ. V shed 5 bases and J shed 0 bases, with 13 bases lying between them. In DNA, the CDR3 is TGTGCCAGCAGCACAACAGGGTTATCGAACACCGGGGAGCTGTTTTTT. It translates to CASSTTGLSNTGELFF. Using reference TRBV7-6 and TRBJ2-2 for the parts outside the CDR3, the full variable domain is GAGVSQSPRYKVTKRGQDVALRCDPISGHVSLYWYRQALGQGPEFLTYFNYEAQQDKSGLPNDRFSAERPEGSISTLTIQRTEQRDSAMYRCASSTTGLSNTGELFFGEGSRLTVL.

V usage is TRBV7-2 and J usage is TRBJ1-2; 8 nucleotides agree with TRBD1. The J segment lost 0 bases and the V segment lost 1 base, leaving 4 bases of the junction unmatched. Germline-derived CDR1 and CDR2 are SGHTA and FQGNSA. This CDR3 region has 16 residues. CDR3 DNA: TGTGCCAGCAGCTTAGTGGGACAGGAGGCTAACTATGGCTACACCTTC. It codes for CASSLVGQEANYGYTF.

The chain carries TRBV4-3 and TRBJ2-7; 7 bases align to TRBD2. Germline V gene sequence: CDR1 LGHNA, CDR2 YSLEER. This CDR3 spans 16 amino acids. After removal of 3 bases from V and 5 bases from J, the junction contained 13 bases not matched to a gene. CDR3 region: CASSHTSVSNRNEQYF. CDR3 coding DNA: TGCGCCAGCAGCCACACTAGCGTTTCTAACCGAAACGAGCAGTACTTC.

J is TRBJ1-4 and V is TRBV9; 7 bases line up with TRBD1. This CDR3 region has 15 residues. Trimming cost V 2 bases and J 7 bases; bases outside gene matches: 8. Per germline, CDR1 SGDLS and CDR2 YYNGEE. CDR3 amino acids: CASSVDPGQFEKLFF. CDR3 sequence (DNA): TGTGCCAGCAGCGTGGATCCGGGACAGTTTGAAAAACTGTTTTTT.

The V and J genes are TRBV27 and TRBJ2-3; D gene unclear. The CDR3 runs to 12 residues. Per germline, CDR1 MNHEY and CDR2 SMNVEV (reference sequence). Trimming took off 5 bases at V and 6 bases at J, with 9 bases between the two ends. The CDR3 nucleotides are TGTGCCAGCAGTCCGACCGGGGATACGCAGTATTTT. It is translated as CASSPTGDTQYF.

The genes are TRBV25-1 and TRBJ2-1; D is unresolved. Germline V gene sequence: CDR1 MGHDK, CDR2 SYGVNS. The CDR3 sequence is 15 residues long. V lost 1 base to trimming and J lost 2 bases, with 9 bases between them. The CDR3, as DNA: TGTGCCAGCAGTGAATCACGGGCCACCTACAATGAGCAGTTCTTC. Translated: CASSESRATYNEQFF.

This clone has just one count. The chain couples TRBV19 to TRBJ1-1, with TRBD1 matching 10 bases. V dropped 8 bases and J dropped 6; count of bases not matched to a gene: 3. CDR3 length: 12 amino acids. Germline CDR1 reads LNHDA; CDR2 reads SQIVND (reference sequence). CDR3 protein: CASLTGGSEAFF. DNA for the CDR3: TGTGCCAGTTTGACAGGGGGCTCTGAAGCTTTCTTT.